This T cell receptor beta chain was profiled in a study of T cells after posttransplantation cyclophosphamide (dated by TCRdb to 2016 to 2017). For context, the study as a whole: T cell repertoire reconstitution was tracked by TRB sequencing after myeloablative bone marrow transplantation in which posttransplantation cyclophosphamide was used as GVHD prophylaxis. TRB sequencing was performed on blood from all 35 or so PTCy patients with 1-year posttransplant specimens. Public TRB sequences were queried against a database of over 3,500 sequences associated with responses to pathogens, tumor antigens, self-antigens and alloantigens. Because TRA and TRB clonality were tightly correlated in several samples, subsequent TCR analyses were focused on TRB only. In 3 patients, up to about 3 additional blood samples taken between 2 and 5.2 years after transplant also underwent TRB sequencing, as did pretransplant blood from a handful of patients. Samples from around 40 PTCy-treated patients and some 16 related bone marrow donors of those patients were subjected to antigen receptor sequencing.

This clone came up a few times. Its binding antigen is unknown. The record has no base qualities; no much larger clone is one base away. General study outcomes and caveats: Donor-recipient similarity was low at 1-2 months but rose over the first year, and later blood repertoires were often dominated by donor CD8+ memory clones. Across the approximately 42 patients, TRB clonality was highly associated with recipient CMV seropositivity and CMV reactivation, and diversity with PTCy was similar to that in the CNI/methotrexate controls. The TRB repertoires of T cells infiltrating skin or GI tract showed only limited overlap with the TRB repertoires of T cells in blood.

The PTCy-treated patients were drawn from a prospective, multi-institutional clinical trial. Peripheral blood and bone marrow mononuclear cells were isolated by Ficoll-Hypaque density centrifugation and cryopreserved. CDR1 and CDR2 are read off the germline V gene as MNHNS and SASEGT. V drops 4 bases and J drops 1 base, leaving 8 bases in between. Its CDR3 holds 13 amino acids, cysteine through phenylalanine. Only the CDR3 DNA is retained, 39 bases long and in frame from the first base. Genomic DNA was the input for TRB sequencing, which was run either with the immunoSEQ assay at survey resolution or with the hsTCRB kit. The original pipeline was this. Initial read processing used immunoSEQ software, and repertoire analyses used the LymphoSeq R package. Clonality was computed as 1 minus normalized Shannon entropy; Gini coefficient was also calculated for each TRB dataset. To infer phenotypes in unsorted samples, TRB sequences from sorted subsets of the recipient or donor were mapped onto unsorted samples from the same recipient. In TCRdb, the immuneACCESS table is reduced to in-frame sequences with V and J assigned. These tables do not hold every clone; where another copy was compared, an unresolved V gene accounts for under half, and the others remain unexplained. The V and J calls and clone size were taken over from that table, and D and trimming were inferred from the DNA. This sample holds fewer than 40,000 clones; about 90% were observed only once. The ten largest clones represent more than 12% of the sample.

The specimen sequenced was PBMCs. The rearrangement joined TRBV6-1 to TRBJ2-7; TRBD1 might be the D gene, on 6 matching bases. This TCR came from a middle-aged woman with a blood cancer, CMV-positive, and with a related stem cell donor. CDR3 protein: CASSAQGSYEQYF. The DNA sequence is TGTGCCAGCAGTGCCCAGGGGTCCTACGAGCAGTACTTC.